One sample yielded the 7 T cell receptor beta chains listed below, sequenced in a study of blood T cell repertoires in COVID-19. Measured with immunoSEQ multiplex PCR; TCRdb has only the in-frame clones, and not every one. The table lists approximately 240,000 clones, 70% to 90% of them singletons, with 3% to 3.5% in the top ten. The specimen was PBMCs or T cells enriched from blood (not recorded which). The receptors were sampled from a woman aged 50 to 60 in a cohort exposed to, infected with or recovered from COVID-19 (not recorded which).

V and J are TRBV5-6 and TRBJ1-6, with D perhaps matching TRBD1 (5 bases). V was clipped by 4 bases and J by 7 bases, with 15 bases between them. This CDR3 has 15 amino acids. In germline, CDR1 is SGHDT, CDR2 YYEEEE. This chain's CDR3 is CASSLAGGWNSPLHF. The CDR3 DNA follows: TGTGCCAGCAGCCTTGCCGGGGGTTGGAATTCACCCCTCCACTTT.

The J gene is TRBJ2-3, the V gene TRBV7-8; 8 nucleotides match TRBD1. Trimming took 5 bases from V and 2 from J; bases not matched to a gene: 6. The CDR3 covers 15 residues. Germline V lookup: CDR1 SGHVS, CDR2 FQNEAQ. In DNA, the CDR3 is TGTGCCAGCAGCCAGGGACAGGCACACACAGATACGCAGTATTTT. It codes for CASSQGQAHTDTQYF.

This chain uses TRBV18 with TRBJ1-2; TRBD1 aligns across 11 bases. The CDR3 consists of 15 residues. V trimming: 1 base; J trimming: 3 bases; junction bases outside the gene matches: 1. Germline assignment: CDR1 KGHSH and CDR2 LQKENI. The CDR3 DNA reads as TGTGCCAGCTCACCACAGGACAGGGGGCACTATGGCTACACCTTC. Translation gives CASSPQDRGHYGYTF.

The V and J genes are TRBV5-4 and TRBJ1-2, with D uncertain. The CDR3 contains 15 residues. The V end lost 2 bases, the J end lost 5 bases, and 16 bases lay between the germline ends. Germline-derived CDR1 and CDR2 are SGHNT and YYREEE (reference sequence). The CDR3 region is CASSFGPSAGYGYTF. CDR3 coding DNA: TGTGCCAGCAGCTTCGGACCCTCCGCGGGGTATGGCTACACCTTC. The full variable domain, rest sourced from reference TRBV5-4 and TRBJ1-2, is ETGVTQSPTHLIKTRGQQVTLRCSSQSGHNTVSWYQQALGQGPQFIFQYYREEENGRGNFPPRFSGLQFPNYSSELNVNALELDDSALYLCASSFGPSAGYGYTFGSGTRLTVV.

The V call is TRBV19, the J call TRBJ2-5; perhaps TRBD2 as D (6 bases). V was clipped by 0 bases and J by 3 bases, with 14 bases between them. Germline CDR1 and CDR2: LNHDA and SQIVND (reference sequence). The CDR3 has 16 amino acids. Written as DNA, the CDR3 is TGTGCCAGTAGTATAGACCTACACGGGGGTGAAGAGACCCAGTACTTC. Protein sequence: CASSIDLHGGEETQYF.

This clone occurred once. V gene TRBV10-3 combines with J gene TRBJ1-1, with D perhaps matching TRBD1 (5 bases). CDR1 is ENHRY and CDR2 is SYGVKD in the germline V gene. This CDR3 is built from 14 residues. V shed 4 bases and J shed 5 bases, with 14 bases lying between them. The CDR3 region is CAISARGGTTEAFF. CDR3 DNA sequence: TGTGCCATCAGTGCTCGGGGGGGGACGACTGAAGCTTTCTTT.

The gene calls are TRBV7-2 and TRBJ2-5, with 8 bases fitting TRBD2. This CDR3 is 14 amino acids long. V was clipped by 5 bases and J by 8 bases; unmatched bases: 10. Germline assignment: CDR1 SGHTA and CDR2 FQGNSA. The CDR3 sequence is CASSPSSGGGTQYF. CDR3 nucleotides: TGTGCCAGCAGCCCATCGTCCGGGGGGGGAACCCAGTACTTC.